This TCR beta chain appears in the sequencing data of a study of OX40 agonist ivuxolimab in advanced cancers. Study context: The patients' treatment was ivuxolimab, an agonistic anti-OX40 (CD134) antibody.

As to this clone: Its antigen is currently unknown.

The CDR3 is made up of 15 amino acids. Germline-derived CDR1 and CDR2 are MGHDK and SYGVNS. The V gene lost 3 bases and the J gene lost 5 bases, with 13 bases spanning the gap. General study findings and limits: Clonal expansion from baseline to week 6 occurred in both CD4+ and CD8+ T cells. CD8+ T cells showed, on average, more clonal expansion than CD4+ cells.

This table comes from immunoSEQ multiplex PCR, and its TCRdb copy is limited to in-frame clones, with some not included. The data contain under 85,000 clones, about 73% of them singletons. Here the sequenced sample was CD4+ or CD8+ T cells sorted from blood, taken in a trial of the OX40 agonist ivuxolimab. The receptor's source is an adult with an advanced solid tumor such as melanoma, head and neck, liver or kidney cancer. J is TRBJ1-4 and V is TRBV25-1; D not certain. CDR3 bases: TGTGCCAGCAGTGAGTGGACGATGGGGAATGAAAAACTGTTTTTT. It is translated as CASSEWTMGNEKLFF.